This T cell receptor (beta chain) was obtained from a study of human T cells and chemical hapten exposure. Study as a whole: In the sensitization step, 2% DPC was placed on roughly 2 cm by roughly 2 cm of upper inner arm skin. During the approximately 25-week study period, patients had diphenylcyclopropenone applied to the scalp every week.

CDR3 length: 15 residues. With 7 bases clipped from V and 2 bases from J, the junction kept 5 bases outside the gene matches. General observations from the study: The donor cohort had alopecia, so its immune response may not match that of healthy people.

As the library was built, unique molecular identifiers were attached to individual cDNA molecules. Using its own MiXCR run on the RACE reads, TCRdb lists one record per CDR3 protein. The sample has 80,000 to 100,000 distinct CDR3 sequences, about 6.8% seen once. Time point denoted: patch test 1, 2 weeks after DPC sensitization. Treatment noted: therapeutic diphenylcyclopropenone sensitization with weekly scalp DPC. This clonotype turned up a few times. The antigen is unknown. The sequence derives from a woman aged 25 to 39 with alopecia areata. Some clones in this sample may be carry-over from other donors' samples. The sample here was whole blood, taken in connection with sensitization to the hapten diphenylcyclopropenone (DPC). This rearrangement joins TRBV12-3 or TRBV12-4 to TRBJ2-3; 11 nucleotides line up with TRBD2. In DNA, the CDR3 is TGTGCCAGCACTCCGGGACTAGCGGTCACAGATACGCAGTATTTT. Protein sequence: CASTPGLAVTDTQYF.